These T cell receptor beta chains were read from a single sample in a study of OX40 agonist ivuxolimab in advanced cancers. The table came from immunoSEQ multiplex PCR; TCRdb's copy has only in-frame clones and leaves some out. The table has around 70,000 clones, 85% seen once; the top ten hold 4%. The sample here was CD4+ or CD8+ T cells sorted from blood, taken in a trial of the OX40 agonist ivuxolimab. All receptors come from an adult with an advanced solid tumor such as melanoma, head and neck, liver or kidney cancer. The CDR3 runs from the conserved cysteine through the conserved F or W. The order of the fields is D gene, clone size, J gene, V gene, CDR3 DNA, CDR3 protein. The D gene is left open where the match is weak. The size of a clone is reported for some rows only, either as once, few or many, or as a class for expanded clones.

d_gene: -; abundance: -; j_gene: TRBJ1-4; v_gene: TRBV4-3; CDR3nt: TGCGCCAGCAGCCCAAGGTTCGGTCCAACTAATGAAAAACTGTTTTTT; CDR3aa: CASSPRFGPTNEKLFF
d_gene: TRBD1; abundance: -; j_gene: TRBJ2-7; v_gene: TRBV5-5; CDR3nt: TGTGCCAGCAGCTTATGGGACAGATCCTACGAGCAGTACTTC; CDR3aa: CASSLWDRSYEQYF
d_gene: TRBD2; abundance: -; j_gene: TRBJ2-2; v_gene: TRBV10-3; CDR3nt: TGTGCCATCAGCGGGACTAGCGGGGACACCGGGGAGCTGTTTTTT; CDR3aa: CAISGTSGDTGELFF
d_gene: -; abundance: few; j_gene: TRBJ1-6; v_gene: TRBV30; CDR3nt: TGTGCCTGGAGTGTGACGGTAGATAATTCACCCCTCCACTTT; CDR3aa: CAWSVTVDNSPLHF
d_gene: -; abundance: -; j_gene: TRBJ2-7; v_gene: TRBV6-6; CDR3nt: TGTGCCAGCAGTAAAACCCACCTCTCCCCCTACGAGCAGTACTTC; CDR3aa: CASSKTHLSPYEQYF
d_gene: TRBD2; abundance: -; j_gene: TRBJ2-4; v_gene: TRBV4-1; CDR3nt: TGCGCCAGCAGCCCGACTAGCGGGGGGGCTGTCAAAAACATTCAGTACTTC; CDR3aa: CASSPTSGGAVKNIQYF
d_gene: TRBD1; abundance: -; j_gene: TRBJ1-3; v_gene: TRBV5-5; CDR3nt: TGTGCCAGCAGCGGACAGGGCTCTGGAAACACCATATATTTT; CDR3aa: CASSGQGSGNTIYF
d_gene: TRBD1; abundance: medium-sized; j_gene: TRBJ1-3; v_gene: TRBV28; CDR3nt: TGTGCCAGCAGTTTTGGACAGGGGCTCTCTGGAAACACCATATATTTT; CDR3aa: CASSFGQGLSGNTIYF
d_gene: -; abundance: -; j_gene: TRBJ2-2; v_gene: TRBV5-4; CDR3nt: TGTGCCAGCAGCTTGGCCGGAAGTACCGGGGAGCTGTTTTTT; CDR3aa: CASSLAGSTGELFF
d_gene: -; abundance: -; j_gene: TRBJ2-3; v_gene: TRBV7-6; CDR3nt: TGTGCCAGCAGCCACACCCGGGACCCTGGAGATACGCAGTATTTT; CDR3aa: CASSHTRDPGDTQYF
d_gene: TRBD1; abundance: -; j_gene: TRBJ2-5; v_gene: TRBV30; CDR3nt: TGTGCCTGTACTGACAGGGGGGAGTTCCAAGAGACCCAGTACTTC; CDR3aa: CACTDRGEFQETQYF
d_gene: TRBD2; abundance: once; j_gene: TRBJ2-2; v_gene: TRBV28; CDR3nt: TGTGCCAGCAGCTACAGACTAGCGGGAAAGCCGAACACCGGGGAGCTGTTTTTT; CDR3aa: CASSYRLAGKPNTGELFF
d_gene: -; abundance: -; j_gene: TRBJ2-2; v_gene: TRBV11-3; CDR3nt: TGTGCCAGCAGCCAACACCCCGGGGAGCTGTTTTTT; CDR3aa: CASSQHPGELFF
d_gene: -; abundance: -; j_gene: TRBJ2-7; v_gene: TRBV6-5; CDR3nt: TGTGCCAGCAACAAAATGGACAGCTCCTACGAGCAGTACTTC; CDR3aa: CASNKMDSSYEQYF
d_gene: -; abundance: once; j_gene: TRBJ2-7; v_gene: TRBV18; CDR3nt: TGTGCCAGCTCAGTCAACAGGGAATCTTCTTACGAGCAGTACTTC; CDR3aa: CASSVNRESSYEQYF